Included here is one T cell receptor (beta chain) sequence, with context. The data belong to a study of blood T cell repertoires in COVID-19. Overall study context: There were acute and convalescent COVID-19 samples, and they came from the United States, Italy and Spain. From T cells, B-cell-depleted T cells, or PBMCs came the material, which was cDNA or gDNA.

In the original workflow: Nucleated cell counts were estimated from reference gene primer amplification. TCRdb's table, derived via immunoSEQ multiplex PCR, lists solely in-frame clones and lacks some. V, J and clone size were drawn from that table, and D and trimming were deduced from the DNA. The sample lists about 200,000 clones, roughly 90% seen once, with around 6.9% in the top ten. CDR3 length equals 13 residues. CDR1 is LGHDT, CDR2 YNNKEL, per germline (reference sequence). The V end was cut by 6 bases, the J end by 5 bases, with 13 bases between. The specimen was peripheral blood. This receptor was taken from a man in his sixties who had recovered from COVID-19. The chain combines TRBV3-1 (or the pseudogene TRBV3-2) with TRBJ1-2; D uncertain. This chain's CDR3 is CASRSSGDYGYTF. CDR3 in DNA: TGTGCCAGCAGGTCCTCCGGTGATTATGGCTACACCTTC.